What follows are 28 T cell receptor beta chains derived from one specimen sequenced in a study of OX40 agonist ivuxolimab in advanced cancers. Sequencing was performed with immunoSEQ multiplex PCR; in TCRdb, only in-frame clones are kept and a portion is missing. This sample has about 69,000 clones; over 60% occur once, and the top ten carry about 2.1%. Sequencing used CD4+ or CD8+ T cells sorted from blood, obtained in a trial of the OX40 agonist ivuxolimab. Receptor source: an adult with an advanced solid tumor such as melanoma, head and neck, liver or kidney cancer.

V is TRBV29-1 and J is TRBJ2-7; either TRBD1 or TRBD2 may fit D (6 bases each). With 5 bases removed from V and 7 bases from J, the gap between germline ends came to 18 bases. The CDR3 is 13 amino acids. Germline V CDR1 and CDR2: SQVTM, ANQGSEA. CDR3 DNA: TGCAGCGTTCGGACAGCAATGGCGGGAGAGCAGTACTTC. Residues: CSVRTAMAGEQYF.

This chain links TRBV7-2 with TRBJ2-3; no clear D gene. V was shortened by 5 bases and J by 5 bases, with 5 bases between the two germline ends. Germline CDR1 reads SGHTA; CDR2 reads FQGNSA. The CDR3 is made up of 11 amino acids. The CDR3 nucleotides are TGTGCCAGCAGCCAAATAGATACGCAGTATTTT. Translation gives CASSQIDTQYF.

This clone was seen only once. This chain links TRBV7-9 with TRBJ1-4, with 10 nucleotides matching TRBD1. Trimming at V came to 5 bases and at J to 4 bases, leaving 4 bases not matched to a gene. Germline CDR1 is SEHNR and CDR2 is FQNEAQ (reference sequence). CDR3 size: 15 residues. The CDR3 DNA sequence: TGTGCCAGCAGCACCTGGACAGGGGGTAATGAAAAACTGTTTTTT. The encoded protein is CASSTWTGGNEKLFF.

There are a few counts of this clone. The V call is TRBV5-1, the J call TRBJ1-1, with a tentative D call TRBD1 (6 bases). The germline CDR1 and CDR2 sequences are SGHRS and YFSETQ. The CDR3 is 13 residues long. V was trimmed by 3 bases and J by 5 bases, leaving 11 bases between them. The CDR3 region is CASSWGADTEAFF. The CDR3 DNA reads TGCGCCAGCAGCTGGGGGGCGGATACTGAAGCTTTCTTT.

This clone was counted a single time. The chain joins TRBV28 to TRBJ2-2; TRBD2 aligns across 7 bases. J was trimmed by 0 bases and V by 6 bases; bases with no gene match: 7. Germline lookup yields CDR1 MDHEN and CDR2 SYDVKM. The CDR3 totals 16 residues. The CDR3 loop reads CASSPAGATNTGELFF. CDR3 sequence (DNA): TGTGCCAGCAGCCCCGCGGGAGCCACGAACACCGGGGAGCTGTTTTTT.

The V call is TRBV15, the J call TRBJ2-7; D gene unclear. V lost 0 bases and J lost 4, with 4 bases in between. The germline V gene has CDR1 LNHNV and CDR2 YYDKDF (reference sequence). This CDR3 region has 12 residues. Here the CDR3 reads CATSRDHYEQYF. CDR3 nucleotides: TGTGCCACCAGCAGAGATCATTACGAGCAGTACTTC.

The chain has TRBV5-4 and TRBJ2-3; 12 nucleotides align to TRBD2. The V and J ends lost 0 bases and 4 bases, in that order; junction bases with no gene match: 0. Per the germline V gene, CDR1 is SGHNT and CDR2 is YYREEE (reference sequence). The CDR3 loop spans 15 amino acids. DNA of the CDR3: TGTGCCAGCAGCTTGGCTAGCGGGAGGGCAGATACGCAGTATTTT. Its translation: CASSLASGRADTQYF.

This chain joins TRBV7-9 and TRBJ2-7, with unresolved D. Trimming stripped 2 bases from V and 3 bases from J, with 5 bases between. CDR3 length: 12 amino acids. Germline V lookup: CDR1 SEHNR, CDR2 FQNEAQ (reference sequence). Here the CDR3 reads CASSLRGYEQYF. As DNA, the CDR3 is TGTGCCAGCAGCTTACGAGGCTACGAGCAGTACTTC.

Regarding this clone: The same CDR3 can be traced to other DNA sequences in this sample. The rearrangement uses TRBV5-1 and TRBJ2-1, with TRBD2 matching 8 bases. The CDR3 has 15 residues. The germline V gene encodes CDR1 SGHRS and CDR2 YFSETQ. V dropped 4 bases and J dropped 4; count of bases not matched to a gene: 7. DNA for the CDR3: TGCGCCAGCAGCCCAGGACTAGCCGTATACAATGAGCAGTTCTTC. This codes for CASSPGLAVYNEQFF.

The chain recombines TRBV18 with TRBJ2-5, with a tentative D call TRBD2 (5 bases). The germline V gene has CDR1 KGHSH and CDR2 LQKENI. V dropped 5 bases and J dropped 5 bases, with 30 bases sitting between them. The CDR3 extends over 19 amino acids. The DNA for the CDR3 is TGTGCCAGCTCATCGATTCGGACTGGCGAGCAAATGGCGTGGGAGACCCAGTACTTC. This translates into CASSSIRTGEQMAWETQYF.

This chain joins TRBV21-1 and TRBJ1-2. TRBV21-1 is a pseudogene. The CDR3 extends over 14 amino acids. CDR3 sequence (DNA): TGTGCCAGCAGCGGAACTCTCTTTAACTATGGCTACACCTTC. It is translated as CASSGTLFNYGYTF.

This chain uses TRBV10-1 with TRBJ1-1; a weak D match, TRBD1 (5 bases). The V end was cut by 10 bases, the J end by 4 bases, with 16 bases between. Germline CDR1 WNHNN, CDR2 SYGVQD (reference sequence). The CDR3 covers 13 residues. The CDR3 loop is CANCREEVTEAFF. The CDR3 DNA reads TGCGCCAACTGCAGGGAAGAGGTCACTGAAGCTTTCTTT.

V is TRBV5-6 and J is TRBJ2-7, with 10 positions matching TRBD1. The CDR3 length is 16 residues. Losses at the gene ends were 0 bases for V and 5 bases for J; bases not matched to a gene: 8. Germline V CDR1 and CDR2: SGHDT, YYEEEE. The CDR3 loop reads CASSLVRDRGIHEQYF. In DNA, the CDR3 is TGTGCCAGCAGCTTGGTCCGGGACAGGGGTATCCACGAGCAGTACTTC.

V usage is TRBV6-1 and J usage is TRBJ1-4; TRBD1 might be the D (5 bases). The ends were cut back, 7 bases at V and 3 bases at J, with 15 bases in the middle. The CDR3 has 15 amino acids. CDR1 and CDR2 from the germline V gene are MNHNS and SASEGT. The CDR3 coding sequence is TGTGCCAGCAATGACTATGGGGCCGCTAATGAAAAACTGTTTTTT. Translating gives CASNDYGAANEKLFF.

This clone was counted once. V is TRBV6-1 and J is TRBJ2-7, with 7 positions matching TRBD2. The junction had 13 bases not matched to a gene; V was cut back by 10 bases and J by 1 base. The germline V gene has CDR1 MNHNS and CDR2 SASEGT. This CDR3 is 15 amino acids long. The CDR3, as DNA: TGTGCCATCAGCCAAGGGGAGGGTAGGTCCTACGAGCAGTACTTC. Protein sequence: CAISQGEGRSYEQYF.

CDR3 sequence reads: CASSWEQGNNSPLHF. The DNA of the CDR3 is TGTGCCAGCAGCTGGGAACAGGGGAACAATTCACCCCTCCACTTT. J is TRBJ1-6 and V is TRBV6-5, with TRBD1 matching 7 bases. This CDR3 is built from 15 residues. Germline lookup yields CDR1 MNHEY and CDR2 SVGAGI. Trimming removed 6 bases from V and 7 bases from J; junction bases left unmatched: 9.

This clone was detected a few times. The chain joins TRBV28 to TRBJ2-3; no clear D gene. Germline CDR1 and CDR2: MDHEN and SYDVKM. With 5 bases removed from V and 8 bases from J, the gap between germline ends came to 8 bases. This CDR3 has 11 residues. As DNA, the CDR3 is TGTGCCAGCAGTCCGTTAACTACGCAGTATTTT. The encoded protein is CASSPLTTQYF.

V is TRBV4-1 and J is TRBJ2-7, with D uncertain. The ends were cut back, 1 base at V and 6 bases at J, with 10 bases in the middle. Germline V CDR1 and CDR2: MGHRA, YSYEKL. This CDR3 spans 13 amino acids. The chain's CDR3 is CASSQGEASEQYF. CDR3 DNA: TGCGCCAGCAGCCAAGGAGAAGCCTCCGAGCAGTACTTC.

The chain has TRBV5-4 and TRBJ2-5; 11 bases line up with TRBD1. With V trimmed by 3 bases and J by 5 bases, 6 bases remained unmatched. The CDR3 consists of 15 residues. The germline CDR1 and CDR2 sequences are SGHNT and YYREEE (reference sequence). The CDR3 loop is CASSSGQGGLETQYF. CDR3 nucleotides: TGTGCCAGCAGCTCGGGACAGGGGGGTTTGGAGACCCAGTACTTC.

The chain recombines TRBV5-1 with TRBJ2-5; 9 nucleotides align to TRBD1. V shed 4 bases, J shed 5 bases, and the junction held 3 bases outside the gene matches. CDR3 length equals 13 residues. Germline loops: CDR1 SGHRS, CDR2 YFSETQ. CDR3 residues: CASSPGQGETQYF. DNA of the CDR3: TGCGCCAGCAGCCCAGGACAGGGGGAGACCCAGTACTTC.

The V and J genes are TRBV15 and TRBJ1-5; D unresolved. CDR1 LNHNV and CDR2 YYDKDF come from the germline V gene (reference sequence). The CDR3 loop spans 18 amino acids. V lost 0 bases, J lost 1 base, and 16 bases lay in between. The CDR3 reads CATSRDSVRVGSNQPQHF. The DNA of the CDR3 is TGTGCCACCAGCAGAGATTCTGTGAGGGTTGGAAGCAATCAGCCCCAGCATTTT.

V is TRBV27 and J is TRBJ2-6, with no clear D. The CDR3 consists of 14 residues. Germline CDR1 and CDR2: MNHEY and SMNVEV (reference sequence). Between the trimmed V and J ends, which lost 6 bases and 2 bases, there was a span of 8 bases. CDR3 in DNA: TGTGCCAGCAGCGTCCGGGCTGGGGCCAACGTCCTGACTTTC. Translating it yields CASSVRAGANVLTF.

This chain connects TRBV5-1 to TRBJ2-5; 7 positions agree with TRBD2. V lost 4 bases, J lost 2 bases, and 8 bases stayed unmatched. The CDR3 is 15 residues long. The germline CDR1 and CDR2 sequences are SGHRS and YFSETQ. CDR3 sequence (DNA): TGCGCCAGCAGCCCGACTAGCCACTATCAAGAGACCCAGTACTTC. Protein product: CASSPTSHYQETQYF.

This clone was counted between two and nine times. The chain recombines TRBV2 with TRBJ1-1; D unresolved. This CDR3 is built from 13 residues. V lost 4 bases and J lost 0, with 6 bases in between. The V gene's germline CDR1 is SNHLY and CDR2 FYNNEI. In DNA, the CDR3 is TGTGCCAGCAGTGTTTTGGTGAACACTGAAGCTTTCTTT. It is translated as CASSVLVNTEAFF. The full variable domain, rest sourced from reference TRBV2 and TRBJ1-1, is EPEVTQTPSHQVTQMGQEVILRCVPISNHLYFYWYRQILGQKVEFLVSFYNNEISEKSEIFDDQFSVERPDGSNFTLKIRSTKLEDSAMYFCASSVLVNTEAFFGQGTRLTVV.

The CDR3 protein is CASSLLRDRGLIEAFF. CDR3 nucleotides: TGTGCCAGCAGCTTGCTCCGGGACAGGGGGCTAATTGAAGCTTTCTTT. V usage is TRBV5-4 and J usage is TRBJ1-1; TRBD1 matches at 12 bases. The CDR3 covers 16 residues. Per germline, CDR1 SGHNT and CDR2 YYREEE (reference sequence). The J segment lost 7 bases and the V segment lost 1 base, leaving 8 bases of the junction unmatched.

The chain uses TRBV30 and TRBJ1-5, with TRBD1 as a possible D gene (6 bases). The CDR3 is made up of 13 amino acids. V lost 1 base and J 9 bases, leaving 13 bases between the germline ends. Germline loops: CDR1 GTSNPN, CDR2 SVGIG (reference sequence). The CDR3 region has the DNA TGTGCCTGGAGTGAGGACAGCAAAGCGCCCCAGCATTTT. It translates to CAWSEDSKAPQHF.

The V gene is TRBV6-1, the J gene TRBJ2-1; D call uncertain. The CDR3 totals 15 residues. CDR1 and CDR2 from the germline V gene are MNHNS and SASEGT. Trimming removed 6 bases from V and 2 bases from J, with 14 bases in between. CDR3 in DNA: TGTGCCAGCAGACCTGACTCGGACCCCTACAATGAGCAGTTCTTC. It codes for CASRPDSDPYNEQFF.

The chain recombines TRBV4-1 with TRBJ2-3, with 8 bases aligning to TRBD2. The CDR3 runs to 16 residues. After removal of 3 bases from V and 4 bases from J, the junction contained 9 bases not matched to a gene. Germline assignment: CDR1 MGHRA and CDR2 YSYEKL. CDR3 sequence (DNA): TGCGCCAGCAGCCAGACCGGGACTAGTAGCTCAGATACGCAGTATTTT. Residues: CASSQTGTSSSDTQYF.